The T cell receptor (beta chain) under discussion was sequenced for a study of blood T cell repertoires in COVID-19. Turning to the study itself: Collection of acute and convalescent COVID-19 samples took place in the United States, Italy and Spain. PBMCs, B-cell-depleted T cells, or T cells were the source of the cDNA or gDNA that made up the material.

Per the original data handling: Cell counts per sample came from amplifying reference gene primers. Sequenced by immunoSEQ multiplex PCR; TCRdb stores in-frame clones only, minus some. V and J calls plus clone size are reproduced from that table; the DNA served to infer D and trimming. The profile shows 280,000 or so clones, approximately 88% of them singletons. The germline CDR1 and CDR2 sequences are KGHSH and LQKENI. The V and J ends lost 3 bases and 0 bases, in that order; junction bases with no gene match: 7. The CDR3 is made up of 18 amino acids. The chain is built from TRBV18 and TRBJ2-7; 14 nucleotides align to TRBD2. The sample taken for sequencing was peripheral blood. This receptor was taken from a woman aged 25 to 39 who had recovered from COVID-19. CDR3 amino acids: CASSPGTSGGKSSYEQYF. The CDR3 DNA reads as TGTGCCAGCTCACCCGGGACTAGCGGGGGCAAGAGCTCCTACGAGCAGTACTTC.